The clone carrying this TCR beta chain was recorded only once. What it binds is unknown. The sample comes from a study of shared clonotypes between healthy human individuals. General study points: Sequencing depth was predicted to influence how clonotypes are shared among donors.

The germline V gene encodes CDR1 GTSNPN and CDR2 SVGIG (reference sequence). Trimming shortened V by 2 bases and J by 9 bases, and 11 bases separated the two germline ends. The length of the CDR3 is 12 residues. Sequenced by immunoSEQ multiplex PCR; TCRdb stores in-frame clones only, minus some. Among under 2.5 million clones listed, about nine tenths were seen once. This clonotype originated in a young man in good health. Some clones in this sample may be carry-over from other donors' samples. V usage is TRBV30 and J usage is TRBJ1-5; D gene unclear. The specimen sequenced was naive CD4+ T cells from PBMCs. The subset: CD45RA+ positively selected. The CDR3 coding sequence is TGTGCCTGGAGTCCCCCTCGGGGGCCCCAGCATTTT. Translating gives CAWSPPRGPQHF.